The present TCR beta chain was sequenced within a study of chemoradiotherapy in HPV16-positive cancers. The study, taken as a whole, reports: Better recurrence-free survival went with HPV-responsive T-cell expansion in HPV16-positive patients. Candidate HPV-specific clones and E7-related TCR motifs grew in tumor during treatment. Functional assays defining HPV-specific T cells used only a couple of HPV16-positive patients.

Trimming cost V 1 base and J 2 bases; bases outside gene matches: 6. In germline, CDR1 is SGHTA, CDR2 FQGNSA. This CDR3 has 16 residues. Repeated repertoire sampling spanned the course of chemoradiotherapy. Only in-frame clones appear in the TCRdb table, and some are missing; sequencing was by immunoSEQ multiplex PCR. Of about 5,300 clones in the sample, about 88% were seen once. As concerns this clone: Its antigen is unidentified.

This clonotype was sampled from a human donor with HPV-associated anogenital cancer. Sequencing used tumor tissue, obtained from a patient who underwent chemoradiotherapy. J is TRBJ2-3 and V is TRBV7-2; 7 positions match TRBD2. The CDR3 sequence: CASSLVLAGYTDTQYF. The CDR3 DNA sequence: TGTGCCAGCAGCTTAGTGTTAGCGGGCTACACAGATACGCAGTATTTT. Together with reference TRBV7-2 and TRBJ2-3, the CDR3 gives the full variable domain: GAGVSQSPSNKVTEKGKDVELRCDPISGHTALYWYRQSLGQGLEFLIYFQGNSAPDKSGLPSDRFSAERTGGSVSTLTIQRTQQEDSAVYLCASSLVLAGYTDTQYFGPGTRLTVL.